A selection of T cell receptor beta chains follows, all from one sample in a study of control samples from healthy donors and cancer patients. Data came from immunoSEQ multiplex PCR; TCRdb stores just in-frame clones and leaves some out. This sample yields roughly 400,000 clones, of which approximately 92% are seen a single time; around 6.4% belongs to the top ten. Material: PBMCs. These receptors were collected from a man aged 40-49 years with head and neck cancer. CDR3s include the opening cysteine and the closing phenylalanine or tryptophan. Each record gives: CDR3 length, V gene, D gene, clone size, J gene, CDR3 protein, CDR3 DNA. D genes are given only for firm matches. The size of a clone is reported for some rows only, either as once, few or many, or as a class for expanded clones.

cdr3_length: 13; v_call: TRBV15; d_call: -; clone_size: -; j_call: TRBJ2-1; cdr3_aa: CATSRDQHNEQFF; cdr3_nt: TGTGCCACCAGCAGAGATCAGCACAATGAGCAGTTCTTC
cdr3_length: 15; v_call: TRBV2; d_call: -; clone_size: -; j_call: TRBJ2-3; cdr3_aa: CASSGSRVLSDTQYF; cdr3_nt: TGTGCCAGCAGTGGGAGCAGGGTCTTGTCAGATACGCAGTATTTT
cdr3_length: 15; v_call: TRBV27; d_call: TRBD1; clone_size: -; j_call: TRBJ1-4; cdr3_aa: CASSTRTGWSEKLFF; cdr3_nt: TGTGCCAGCAGTACTCGGACAGGGTGGAGTGAAAAACTGTTTTTT
cdr3_length: 16; v_call: TRBV2; d_call: -; clone_size: -; j_call: TRBJ1-1; cdr3_aa: CASSEGPGKVNTEAFF; cdr3_nt: TGTGCCAGCAGTGAAGGACCAGGGAAGGTGAACACTGAAGCTTTCTTT
cdr3_length: 13; v_call: TRBV19; d_call: -; clone_size: -; j_call: TRBJ2-7; cdr3_aa: CASSLLLSYEQYF; cdr3_nt: TGTGCCAGTTCCCTATTGCTCTCCTACGAGCAGTACTTC
cdr3_length: 13; v_call: TRBV7-2; d_call: -; clone_size: once; j_call: TRBJ1-4; cdr3_aa: CASSYRGNEKLFF; cdr3_nt: TGTGCCAGCAGCTACCGGGGGAATGAAAAACTGTTTTTT
cdr3_length: 12; v_call: TRBV27; d_call: -; clone_size: -; j_call: TRBJ1-5; cdr3_aa: CASSKVGQPQHF; cdr3_nt: TGTGCCAGCAGTAAGGTCGGTCAGCCCCAGCATTTT
cdr3_length: 16; v_call: TRBV2; d_call: -; clone_size: -; j_call: TRBJ1-5; cdr3_aa: CASSDPGRDGDQPQHF; cdr3_nt: TGTGCCAGCAGTGATCCCGGACGAGACGGAGATCAGCCCCAGCATTTT
cdr3_length: 18; v_call: TRBV4-2; d_call: -; clone_size: few; j_call: TRBJ1-5; cdr3_aa: CASSQARGATDDSQPQHF; cdr3_nt: TGTGCCAGCAGCCAAGCCAGGGGAGCGACAGACGATTCCCAGCCCCAGCATTTT
cdr3_length: 18; v_call: TRBV11-2; d_call: TRBD2; clone_size: few; j_call: TRBJ2-2; cdr3_aa: CASSLAGIIAGGTGELFF; cdr3_nt: TGTGCCAGCAGCTTAGCCGGCATAATAGCGGGGGGTACCGGGGAGCTGTTTTTT
cdr3_length: 12; v_call: TRBV29-1; d_call: -; clone_size: -; j_call: TRBJ2-3; cdr3_aa: CSVDGNTDTQYF; cdr3_nt: TGCAGCGTTGATGGCAACACAGATACGCAGTATTTT
cdr3_length: 14; v_call: TRBV19; d_call: -; clone_size: -; j_call: TRBJ1-1; cdr3_aa: CASSIGRVFTEAFF; cdr3_nt: TGTGCCAGTAGTATAGGCAGGGTGTTCACTGAAGCTTTCTTT
cdr3_length: 15; v_call: TRBV6-5; d_call: -; clone_size: -; j_call: TRBJ2-7; cdr3_aa: CASSYGALWAYEQYF; cdr3_nt: TGTGCCAGCAGTTACGGGGCCCTATGGGCTTACGAGCAGTACTTC
cdr3_length: 12; v_call: TRBV2; d_call: -; clone_size: -; j_call: TRBJ2-4; cdr3_aa: CASSEELVRGYF; cdr3_nt: TGTGCCAGCAGTGAAGAGCTGGTTAGGGGGTACTTC
cdr3_length: 16; v_call: TRBV24-1; d_call: -; clone_size: -; j_call: TRBJ2-1; cdr3_aa: CATSDPNRELNNEQFF; cdr3_nt: TGTGCCACCAGTGATCCTAACAGGGAACTTAACAATGAGCAGTTCTTC
cdr3_length: 14; v_call: TRBV27; d_call: -; clone_size: -; j_call: TRBJ2-3; cdr3_aa: CASTTTGVGDTQYF; cdr3_nt: TGTGCCAGCACAACGACCGGGGTGGGAGATACGCAGTATTTT
cdr3_length: 15; v_call: TRBV3-1/TRBV3-2; d_call: -; clone_size: -; j_call: TRBJ2-5; cdr3_aa: CASSQEHRGGETQYF; cdr3_nt: TGTGCCAGCAGCCAGGAACACAGGGGGGGAGAGACCCAGTACTTC
cdr3_length: 15; v_call: TRBV7-8; d_call: TRBD1; clone_size: -; j_call: TRBJ1-6; cdr3_aa: CASSLAGRGQSPLHF; cdr3_nt: TGTGCCAGCAGCTTAGCGGGCAGGGGGCAGTCACCCCTCCACTTT
cdr3_length: 15; v_call: TRBV6-6; d_call: TRBD2; clone_size: -; j_call: TRBJ2-7; cdr3_aa: CASTGRREAGYEQYF; cdr3_nt: TGTGCCAGCACGGGAAGACGGGAGGCCGGGTACGAGCAGTACTTC
cdr3_length: 14; v_call: TRBV9; d_call: TRBD1; clone_size: -; j_call: TRBJ2-7; cdr3_aa: CASSEGQGAYEQYF; cdr3_nt: TGTGCCAGCAGCGAGGGACAGGGGGCGTACGAGCAGTACTTC
cdr3_length: 17; v_call: TRBV7-3; d_call: TRBD2; clone_size: -; j_call: TRBJ2-5; cdr3_aa: CASSLSGRLAGRETQYF; cdr3_nt: TGTGCCAGCAGCTTATCAGGGAGGCTAGCGGGGAGAGAGACCCAGTACTTC
cdr3_length: 15; v_call: TRBV6-5; d_call: TRBD1; clone_size: -; j_call: TRBJ2-7; cdr3_aa: CASRYRDRGSYEQYF; cdr3_nt: TGTGCCAGCAGGTACCGGGACAGGGGGAGCTACGAGCAGTACTTC
cdr3_length: 18; v_call: TRBV2; d_call: -; clone_size: once; j_call: TRBJ1-5; cdr3_aa: CASSEALRGGVGNQPQHF; cdr3_nt: TGTGCCAGCAGTGAAGCGCTTCGGGGGGGCGTAGGCAATCAGCCCCAGCATTTT